The 23 T cell receptor beta chains reported below all come from one sample, sequenced in a study of T cell repertoires in cytomegalovirus infection. TCRdb used MiXCR to reprocess the reads, holding one entry per CDR3 protein. The sample contains hundreds of thousands of distinct CDR3 sequences, roughly a third of which appear only once. Antigens of these TCRs are unknown. The sample here was cultured PBMCs, taken from culture after CMV antigen stimulation. Source of these receptors: a human donor in good health (CMV status not recorded). Some clones in this sample may be carry-over from other donors' samples.

The chain is built from TRBV4-3 and TRBJ2-1; D ambiguous. V lost 4 bases to trimming and J lost 2 bases, with 9 bases between them. The CDR3 totals 14 residues. Germline V CDR1 and CDR2: LGHNA, YSLEER. CDR3 sequence reads: CASSLLGAYNEQFF. DNA for the CDR3: TGCGCCAGCAGCCTCCTAGGAGCCTACAATGAGCAGTTCTTC.

This clonotype showed up many times. The rearrangement links TRBV7-9 to TRBJ2-1; weak D call: TRBD1 (6 bases). Germline CDR1 and CDR2: SEHNR and FQNEAQ (reference sequence). The CDR3 sequence is 13 residues long. Trimming removed 4 bases from V and 7 bases from J, with 11 bases in between. CDR3 coding DNA: TGTGCCAGCAGCTCGCCACAGGGTAATGAGCAGTTCTTC. Amino acids: CASSSPQGNEQFF.

The V call is TRBV4-2, the J call TRBJ1-4; tentative D call: TRBD1 (6 bases). Trimming took 0 bases from V and 2 from J, leaving 16 bases between them. The CDR3 length is 18 residues. CDR1 is LGHNA, CDR2 YNFKEQ, per germline. Here the CDR3 reads CASSQEWGGLGTNEKLFF. The CDR3 DNA sequence: TGTGCCAGCAGCCAAGAATGGGGGGGCTTAGGGACTAATGAAAAACTGTTTTTT.

This clonotype was picked up a small number of times. The chain joins TRBV12-3 or TRBV12-4 to TRBJ1-1; 11 positions match TRBD1. The CDR3 totals 16 residues. Germline trimming cut 4 bases from V and 0 bases from J; bases unmatched to any gene: 4. CDR3 sequence: CASSSGQGVMNTEAFF. CDR3 bases: TGTGCCAGCAGTTCGGGACAGGGGGTTATGAACACTGAAGCTTTCTTT.

This clonotype showed up just a few times. The chain combines TRBV24-1 with TRBJ1-2, with D hard to call. The germline CDR1 and CDR2 sequences are KGHDR and SFDVKD. The CDR3 contains 14 residues. V lost 1 base to trimming and J lost 0 bases, with 5 bases between them. The CDR3 DNA reads TGTGCCACCAGTGATTTCGGGACTAACTATGGCTACACCTTC. This gives the protein CATSDFGTNYGYTF.

V and J are TRBV20-1 and TRBJ2-7; TRBD2 agrees at 9 bases. With V trimmed by 2 bases and J by 3 bases, 8 bases remained unmatched. The CDR3 spans 15 residues. The germline gives CDR1 DFQATT, CDR2 SNEGSKA (reference sequence). The CDR3 loop is CSARSSGRRNYEQYF. The CDR3, as DNA: TGCAGTGCTAGATCCAGCGGGAGGCGGAACTACGAGCAGTACTTC.

This clonotype was counted between two and nine times. The chain is built from TRBV19 and TRBJ1-2; TRBD1 matches at 7 bases. V lost 2 bases to trimming and J lost 3 bases; unmatched junction nucleotides: 3. The CDR3 totals 14 residues. Per germline, CDR1 LNHDA and CDR2 SQIVND (reference sequence). CDR3 in amino acids: CASSILTGDYGYTF. In nucleotides, the CDR3 is TGTGCCAGTAGTATATTAACAGGGGACTATGGCTACACCTTC. Complete variable domain (other parts from reference TRBV19 and TRBJ1-2): DGGITQSPKYLFRKEGQNVTLSCEQNLNHDAMYWYRQDPGQGLRLIYYSQIVNDFQKGDIAEGYSVSREKKESFPLTVTSAQKNPTAFYLCASSILTGDYGYTFGSGTRLTVV.

This clonotype was seen at least ten times. The chain joins TRBV7-2 to TRBJ2-3; 7 positions agree with TRBD1. V trimming: 4 bases; J trimming: 0 bases; junction bases outside the gene matches: 7. Germline assignment: CDR1 SGHTA and CDR2 FQGNSA. The CDR3 length is 16 residues. CDR3 protein: CASSSTGYGSTDTQYF. As DNA, the CDR3 is TGTGCCAGCAGCTCGACAGGGTATGGAAGCACAGATACGCAGTATTTT.

The chain couples TRBV20-1 to TRBJ1-3, with D possibly matching TRBD1 (5 bases). The CDR3 contains 15 residues. Trimming took off 0 bases at V and 0 bases at J, with 9 bases between the two ends. CDR1 and CDR2 (germline): DFQATT, SNEGSKA (reference sequence). CDR3 region: CSARDTQGSGNTIYF. DNA of the CDR3: TGCAGTGCTAGAGATACCCAGGGCTCTGGAAACACCATATATTTT.

This clonotype was picked up many times. The rearrangement joins TRBV7-6 to TRBJ2-5, with unresolved D. V dropped 5 bases and J dropped 1 base, with 5 bases sitting between them. Germline V CDR1 and CDR2: SGHVS, FNYEAQ. The CDR3 length is 12 residues. The CDR3 sequence is CASSARQETQYF. The CDR3 DNA sequence: TGTGCCAGCAGCGCCCGCCAAGAGACCCAGTACTTC.

V is TRBV12-3 or TRBV12-4 and J is TRBJ1-4; D unresolved. This CDR3 comprises 11 residues. With 5 bases removed from V and 12 bases from J, the gap between germline ends came to 10 bases. Here the CDR3 reads CASSTSDQLFF. The CDR3 nucleotides read TGTGCCAGCAGTACTTCAGATCAACTGTTTTTT.

There are a few counts of this clonotype. The chain links TRBV7-8 to TRBJ2-1, with D tentatively TRBD2 (6 bases). The CDR3 has 17 residues. The germline CDR1 and CDR2 sequences are SGHVS and FQNEAQ. Trimming removed 5 bases from V and 3 bases from J, with 20 bases in between. The CDR3 region has the DNA TGTGCCAGCAGCGCGGGGTCGGGCTTCGCGGGCTACAATGAGCAGTTCTTC. It translates to CASSAGSGFAGYNEQFF.

The sample holds a few counts of this clonotype. The chain links TRBV5-6 to TRBJ2-5, with D perhaps assigned TRBD1 or TRBD2 (9 bases each). Trimming cost V 4 bases and J 4 bases, with 23 bases left between them. Germline V CDR1 and CDR2: SGHDT, YYEEEE. The CDR3 has 17 residues. CDR3 protein: CASSAGLLAGQGETQYF. DNA of the CDR3: TGTGCCAGCAGCGCAGGTCTTCTAGCGGGACAGGGAGAGACCCAGTACTTC.

V gene TRBV6-1 combines with J gene TRBJ2-1; 9 bases map to TRBD1. The CDR3 has 17 residues. The ends lost 3 bases at V and 1 base at J; junction bases unmatched: 7. Germline CDR1 reads MNHNS; CDR2 reads SASEGT. This chain's CDR3 is CASSDTGGHRSYNEQFF. In DNA, the CDR3 is TGTGCCAGCAGTGACACAGGGGGCCACAGATCCTACAATGAGCAGTTCTTC.

J is TRBJ2-7 and V is TRBV4-3; TRBD2 matches 13 bases. The germline V gene has CDR1 LGHNA and CDR2 YSLEER. The CDR3 loop spans 17 amino acids. J was trimmed by 4 bases and V by 7 bases; bases with no gene match: 13. CDR3 loop: CASNRKIRTSGGYEQYV. CDR3 DNA sequence: TGCGCCAGCAACAGGAAGATTAGGACTAGCGGGGGATACGAGCAGTACGTC.

V usage is TRBV6-2 or TRBV6-3 and J usage is TRBJ2-1; possibly TRBD2 for D (5 bases). V dropped 5 bases and J dropped 7 bases, with 24 bases sitting between them. CDR1 and CDR2 from the germline V gene are MNHEY and SVGEGT. The CDR3 sequence is 17 residues long. The CDR3: CASSGPPGGLGYNEQFF. The CDR3 bases are TGTGCCAGCAGTGGCCCGCCCGGCGGGCTGGGTTATAATGAGCAGTTCTTC.

This clonotype was recorded at least ten times. The V call is TRBV28, the J call TRBJ2-7; TRBD1 aligns across 9 bases. CDR3 length equals 15 residues. The germline gives CDR1 MDHEN, CDR2 SYDVKM. With 9 bases clipped from V and 5 bases from J, the junction kept 14 bases outside the gene matches. The CDR3 spells CASTRVGQGFDEQYF. The CDR3 DNA is TGTGCCAGTACTCGGGTGGGACAGGGTTTCGACGAGCAGTACTTC.

This clonotype showed up just a few times. The chain combines TRBV7-9 with TRBJ2-3, with D possibly TRBD1 on 7 matching bases. V lost 5 bases and J lost 1, with 22 bases in between. CDR1 and CDR2 (germline): SEHNR, FQNEAQ (reference sequence). CDR3 size: 18 residues. CDR3 sequence: CASSTSRDSVFGTDTQYF. The CDR3 nucleotides are TGTGCCAGCAGCACTAGCAGGGACAGCGTTTTTGGCACAGATACGCAGTATTTT.

This clonotype was observed a handful of times. The chain has TRBV20-1 and TRBJ2-1; TRBD2 matches at 7 bases. V shed 7 bases, J shed 12 bases, and the junction held 9 bases outside the gene matches. The length of the CDR3 is 11 residues. Germline V gene data show CDR1 as DFQATT and CDR2 as SNEGSKA (reference sequence). The CDR3 bases are TGCAGTGTGACTAGCCCTGGGGGGCAGTTCTTC. It encodes CSVTSPGGQFF.

This clonotype has more than one count but fewer than ten. J is TRBJ2-7 and V is TRBV19, with D possibly matching TRBD1 (7 bases). V was cut by 1 base and J by 2 bases, with 12 bases left in between. The CDR3 covers 15 residues. Germline V gene data show CDR1 as LNHDA and CDR2 as SQIVND (reference sequence). The CDR3 sequence: CASSIVGGTAYEQYF. CDR3 DNA: TGTGCCAGTAGTATAGTCGGAGGGACAGCCTACGAGCAGTACTTC. The whole variable domain, remainder taken from reference TRBV19 and TRBJ2-7, is DGGITQSPKYLFRKEGQNVTLSCEQNLNHDAMYWYRQDPGQGLRLIYYSQIVNDFQKGDIAEGYSVSREKKESFPLTVTSAQKNPTAFYLCASSIVGGTAYEQYFGPGTRLTVT.

The V and J genes are TRBV7-9 and TRBJ2-3; TRBD2 agrees at 9 bases. Germline assignment: CDR1 SEHNR and CDR2 FQNEAQ (reference sequence). The CDR3 spans 17 residues. The trim removed 1 base at V and 4 bases at J, leaving 9 bases unmatched. As DNA, the CDR3 is TGTGCCAGCAGCTTAGGGGACCTAGCGGGACCCCCAGATACGCAGTATTTT. It codes for CASSLGDLAGPPDTQYF.

At least ten counts were recorded for this clonotype. The chain uses TRBV28 and TRBJ1-5; no firm D call. In germline, CDR1 is MDHEN, CDR2 SYDVKM. V was trimmed by 5 bases and J by 0 bases, leaving 11 bases between them. The CDR3 sequence is 15 residues long. The CDR3 protein is CASSLRTVSNQPQHF. The DNA of the CDR3 is TGTGCCAGCAGTCTCCGGACGGTTAGCAATCAGCCCCAGCATTTT.

This rearrangement joins TRBV3-1 to TRBJ2-1; 9 positions match TRBD2. With 5 bases clipped from V and 16 bases from J, the junction kept 18 bases outside the gene matches. The germline gives CDR1 LGHDT, CDR2 YNNKEL (reference sequence). This CDR3 spans 15 amino acids. Here the CDR3 reads CASSATPTSGFGDFF. CDR3 nucleotides: TGTGCCAGCAGCGCCACCCCGACTAGCGGATTTGGCGATTTCTTC.